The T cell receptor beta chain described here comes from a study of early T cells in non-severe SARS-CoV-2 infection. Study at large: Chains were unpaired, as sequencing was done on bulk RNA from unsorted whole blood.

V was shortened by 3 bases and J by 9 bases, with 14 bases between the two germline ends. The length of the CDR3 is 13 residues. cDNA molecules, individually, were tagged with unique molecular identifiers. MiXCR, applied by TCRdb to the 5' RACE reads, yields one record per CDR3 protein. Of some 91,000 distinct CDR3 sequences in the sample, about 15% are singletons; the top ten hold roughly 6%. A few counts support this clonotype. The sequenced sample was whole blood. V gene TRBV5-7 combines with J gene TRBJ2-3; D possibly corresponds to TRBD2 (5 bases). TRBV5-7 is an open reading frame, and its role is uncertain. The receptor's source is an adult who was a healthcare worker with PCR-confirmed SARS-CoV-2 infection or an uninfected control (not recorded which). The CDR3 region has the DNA TGTGCCAGCAGCTACCGCAATGGGGAGACGCAGTATTTT. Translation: CASSYRNGETQYF.